This entry features one TCR beta chain sequence. The germline V gene has CDR1 LNHDA and CDR2 SQIVND (reference sequence). V lost 5 bases to trimming and J lost 7 bases; unmatched junction nucleotides: 8. This CDR3 spans 13 amino acids. The sample originates from a study of blood T cell repertoires in COVID-19. Produced via immunoSEQ multiplex PCR; TCRdb's table is partial and in-frame only. The sample contains about 57,000 clones, around 90% of which appear only once. Source material: peripheral blood. The receptor was derived from a man aged 55 to 70 with acute or convalescent COVID-19. The V gene is TRBV19, the J gene TRBJ2-7, with 7 bases that match TRBD1. The CDR3 loop reads CASSVDRVGEQYF. The DNA for the CDR3 is TGTGCCAGTAGTGTCGACAGGGTTGGTGAGCAGTACTTC.